The clone carrying this T cell receptor beta chain has at least ten counts. In building TCR beta libraries, iRepertoire HTBI primers were used together with Arm-PCR of CDR3 regions. TCRdb itself ran the multiplex PCR reads through MiXCR, one entry per CDR3 protein. The sample shows around 330,000 distinct CDR3 sequences, more than 15% of them seen only once. Time point given: newly diagnosed GD, antithyroid drugs for less than 3 months. Generation of the TCR library employed RNA extracted from PBMCs. This specimen comes from a study of regulatory T cells in long-lasting Graves disease. Germline V gene sequence: CDR1 MDHEN, CDR2 SYDVKM. The ends were cut back, 0 bases at V and 6 bases at J, with 8 bases in the middle. CDR3 size: 14 residues.

This rearrangement joins TRBV28 to TRBJ2-2; the D call may be TRBD1 or TRBD2 (5 bases each). Sequencing was performed on peripheral blood mononuclear cells (PBMCs), taken at new diagnosis, from a patient treated with antithyroid drugs. This TCR was recovered from a female donor with Graves disease. This chain's CDR3 is CASSLWGTAGELFF. The DNA of the CDR3 is TGTGCCAGCAGTTTATGGGGGACGGCCGGGGAGCTGTTTTTT. The full variable domain, its missing parts supplied by reference TRBV28 and TRBJ2-2, is DVKVTQSSRYLVKRTGEKVFLECVQDMDHENMFWYRQDPGLGLRLIYFSYDVKMKEKGDIPEGYSVSREKKERFSLILESASTNQTSMYLCASSLWGTAGELFFGEGSRLTVL.